These 22 T cell receptor beta chains came from one sample sequenced in a study of circulating CD8 cells and anti-PD-1 response in melanoma. TCR libraries were prepared from approximately 15 ng of total RNA with the QIAseq Immune Repertoire TCR panel. TCRdb independently ran MiXCR on the reads; one entry per CDR3 protein. This table holds over a thousand distinct CDR3 sequences, 6% to 8.5% found once. Four subsets defined by PD-1 and/or TIGIT were sorted from live CD3+CD8+TCRalphabeta+ cells. The input for sequencing was CD8+ T cells from PBMCs, taken at baseline or after one month of anti-PD-1 therapy (not recorded which). These TCRs come from a human donor with melanoma.

This clonotype ranks as medium-sized. The gene calls are TRBV5-4 and TRBJ2-7, with 15 bases lining up with TRBD2. Germline V gene data show CDR1 as SGHNT and CDR2 as YYREEE (reference sequence). The V segment lost 4 bases and the J segment 3 bases; nucleotides outside the gene matches: 5. CDR3 length equals 16 residues. The CDR3 nucleotides are TGTGCCAGCAGCAGGACTAGCGGGGGGGCGAACTACGAGCAGTACTTC. Protein product: CASSRTSGGANYEQYF.

This clonotype appeared a single time. The conserved final phenylalanine or tryptophan is absent from the CDR3, which likely points to a read error. The chain couples TRBV6-1 to TRBJ2-7, with D hard to call. CDR1 and CDR2 from the germline V gene are MNHNS and SASEGT. The CDR3 spans 15 residues. V lost 2 bases and J 1 base, leaving 12 bases between the germline ends. The chain's CDR3 is CASSELVRISYEQYS. The CDR3 DNA reads as TGTGCCAGCAGTGAATTGGTTCGGATTTCCTACGAGCAGTACTCA.

This clonotype was counted only a few times. The chain uses TRBV4-1 and TRBJ2-2, with 7 bases identical to TRBD2. J lost 2 bases, V lost 1 base, and 7 bases had no gene match. CDR3 size: 17 residues. Germline V gene sequence: CDR1 MGHRA, CDR2 YSYEKL. CDR3 protein: CASSQVSGGTNTGELFF. CDR3 sequence (DNA): TGCGCCAGCAGCCAAGTCTCCGGGGGGACCAACACCGGGGAGCTGTTTTTT.

This chain connects TRBV27 to TRBJ1-5, with D unclear. Germline CDR1 and CDR2: MNHEY and SMNVEV (reference sequence). Deletions cut 6 bases from V and 11 bases from J, with 32 bases between. This CDR3 spans 18 amino acids. CDR3 bases: TGTGCCAGCAGCCCCTTTTCGCCCACTTCGGGTCCTGAGGAGTCCCAGCATTTT. As protein: CASSPFSPTSGPEESQHF.

Remarks on this clonotype: Here the CDR3 omits its conserved ending phenylalanine or tryptophan, so a read error is the likely source. The rearrangement uses TRBV28 and TRBJ2-4; D unclear. Looked up from germline, CDR1 is MDHEN and CDR2 is SYDVKM. Trimming pared 5 bases from V and 0 bases from J, leaving 11 bases between. This CDR3 has 15 residues. The CDR3 reads CASSTGQTAKNIQYL. DNA for the CDR3: TGTGCCAGCAGTACCGGGCAGACAGCCAAAAACATTCAGTACCTC.

This clonotype is categorized as medium-sized (0.01 to 0.1%). In DNA, the CDR3 is TGCAGCGTTGTTGGGGGGCCGAACACTGAAGCTTTCTTT. Its protein is CSVVGGPNTEAFF. The chain carries TRBV29-1 and TRBJ1-1; D possibly corresponds to TRBD1 (6 bases). The CDR3 has 13 amino acids. Germline V lookup: CDR1 SQVTM, CDR2 ANQGSEA. V was clipped by 4 bases and J by 1 base, with 10 bases between them.

By frequency in the sample, this clonotype is medium-sized (0.01 to 0.1%). This chain uses TRBV29-1 with TRBJ2-1; D perhaps matches TRBD2 (5 bases). CDR1 is SQVTM, CDR2 ANQGSEA, per germline. This CDR3 contains 14 residues. The V end lost 0 bases, the J end lost 8 bases, and 14 bases lay between the germline ends. The CDR3 spells CSVEDLWTADEQFF. Here the CDR3 DNA reads TGCAGCGTTGAAGATCTATGGACTGCGGATGAGCAGTTCTTC.

By share, this clonotype counts as large. The rearrangement links TRBV20-1 to TRBJ2-3; 7 bases align to TRBD2. CDR3 length: 16 amino acids. Germline CDR1 and CDR2: DFQATT and SNEGSKA (reference sequence). J was trimmed by 0 bases and V by 0 bases; bases with no gene match: 6. CDR3 loop: CSARDLLAASTDTQYF. In DNA form, the CDR3 reads TGCAGTGCTAGAGATCTCCTAGCGGCGAGCACAGATACGCAGTATTTT.

By sample fraction, this clonotype is medium-sized (0.01 to 0.1%). The rearrangement links TRBV28 to TRBJ2-3; D is possibly TRBD1 or TRBD2 (5 bases each). Germline lookup yields CDR1 MDHEN and CDR2 SYDVKM. The CDR3 extends over 16 amino acids. With 6 bases removed from V and 0 bases from J, the gap between germline ends came to 16 bases. CDR3 nucleotide sequence: TGTGCCAGCAGGACGGGACGTCTTTTTAGCACAGATACGCAGTATTTT. Translating gives CASRTGRLFSTDTQYF.

Within the sample, this clonotype is medium-sized (0.01 to 0.1%). This chain links TRBV12-3 or TRBV12-4 with TRBJ2-1, with D possibly matching TRBD2 (6 bases). V was cut by 7 bases and J by 1 base, with 11 bases left in between. CDR3 length equals 14 residues. This chain's CDR3 is CASTGGHSYNEQFF. Here the CDR3 DNA reads TGTGCCAGCACCGGAGGGCATTCCTACAATGAGCAGTTCTTC.

In its sample, this clonotype was seen a few times. A much larger clone lies one base from this, so it may be a read error. The gene calls are TRBV5-8 and TRBJ2-7; 9 bases are a match to TRBD1. The V gene's germline CDR1 is SGHTS and CDR2 YDEGEE. This CDR3 has 15 residues. V shed 3 bases and J 6 bases; nucleotides not matched to a gene: 10. The CDR3 DNA sequence: TGTGCCAGCAGCTCGGAGGGGACAGGGTTGGTCGAGCAGTACTTC. Encoded protein: CASSSEGTGLVEQYF. Complete variable domain (other parts from reference TRBV5-8 and TRBJ2-7): EAGVTQSPTHLIKTRGQQATLRCSPISGHTSVYWYQQALGLGLQFLLWYDEGEERNRGNFPPRFSGRQFPNYSSELNVNALELEDSALYLCASSSEGTGLVEQYFGPGTRLTVT.

This sequence joins TRBV15 and TRBJ2-1; the D gene is possibly TRBD1 (6 bases). The V gene lost 2 bases and the J gene lost 6 bases, with 14 bases spanning the gap. Per the germline V gene, CDR1 is LNHNV and CDR2 is YYDKDF (reference sequence). The CDR3 has 15 amino acids. CDR3 sequence reads: CATSRLGEGGNEQFF. The DNA of the CDR3 is TGTGCCACCAGCAGACTCGGGGAAGGGGGCAATGAGCAGTTCTTC. Together with reference TRBV15 and TRBJ2-1, the CDR3 gives the full variable domain: DAMVIQNPRYQVTQFGKPVTLSCSQTLNHNVMYWYQQKSSQAPKLLFHYYDKDFNNEADTPDNFQSRRPNTSFCFLDIRSPGLGDTAMYLCATSRLGEGGNEQFFGPGTRLTVL.

On this clonotype itself: No conserved phenylalanine or tryptophan ends this CDR3, so it is likely a read error. The V call is TRBV27, the J call TRBJ1-4, with TRBD1 identical over 7 bases. CDR3 length equals 14 residues. Looked up from germline, CDR1 is MNHEY and CDR2 is SMNVEV (reference sequence). The junction had 7 bases not matched to a gene; V was cut back by 6 bases and J by 6 bases. The CDR3 region has the DNA TGTGCCAGCAGCCCCGGGACAGCAGATGAAAAACTGTTTTCT. Amino acid sequence: CASSPGTADEKLFS.

In its sample, this clonotype ranks as medium-sized (0.01 to 0.1%). V gene TRBV27 combines with J gene TRBJ1-6; D is unclear. CDR3 length equals 13 residues. Germline-derived CDR1 and CDR2 are MNHEY and SMNVEV (reference sequence). Deletions cut 6 bases from V and 7 bases from J, with 10 bases between. Here the CDR3 DNA reads TGTGCCAGCAGGACGACTGAAAATTCACCCCTCCACTTT. It encodes CASRTTENSPLHF.

This clonotype is deemed medium-sized (0.01 to 0.1%). The chain has TRBV7-3 and TRBJ2-3; the D gene is possibly TRBD2 (5 bases). The germline V gene has CDR1 SGHTA and CDR2 FQGTGA. V lost 5 bases and J lost 3, with 18 bases in between. The CDR3 consists of 16 residues. CDR3 sequence reads: CASSPEGAGRTDTQYF. As DNA, the CDR3 is TGTGCCAGCAGCCCAGAGGGCGCCGGACGGACAGATACGCAGTATTTT.

This clonotype rates as medium-sized. J is TRBJ2-4 and V is TRBV27; TRBD1 or TRBD2 may be the D gene (5 bases each). CDR3 length: 13 amino acids. Germline V lookup: CDR1 MNHEY, CDR2 SMNVEV (reference sequence). The germline V and J ends were trimmed by 6 bases and 1 base, with 7 bases remaining between them. CDR3 region: CASREGAKNIQYF. The DNA of the CDR3 is TGTGCCAGCAGAGAGGGGGCCAAAAACATTCAGTACTTC.

In this sample, this clonotype is large. The rearrangement joins TRBV19 to TRBJ1-5; 7 nucleotides line up with TRBD1. The CDR3 has 15 residues. V dropped 5 bases and J dropped 0; count of bases not matched to a gene: 4. Germline assignment: CDR1 LNHDA and CDR2 SQIVND (reference sequence). The CDR3 loop is CASSSTGFSNQPQHF. CDR3 DNA: TGTGCCAGTAGTTCGACAGGGTTTAGCAATCAGCCCCAGCATTTT.

This clonotype rates as medium-sized. The V call is TRBV5-5, the J call TRBJ2-7, with TRBD2 identical over 8 bases. Germline assignment: CDR1 SGHKS and CDR2 YYEKEE (reference sequence). The J segment lost 6 bases and the V segment lost 4 bases, leaving 18 bases of the junction unmatched. The CDR3 spans 17 residues. In DNA form, the CDR3 reads TGTGCCAGCAGCCAGCCTCGGTCGGGAGGGGTCTATCTCGAGCAGTACTTC. Amino acid sequence: CASSQPRSGGVYLEQYF.

Within the sample, this clonotype is medium-sized. The chain combines TRBV28 with TRBJ1-1; D perhaps matches TRBD1 (5 bases). The V gene lost 10 bases and the J gene lost 0 bases, with 18 bases spanning the gap. The CDR3 is 15 amino acids. Germline lookup yields CDR1 MDHEN and CDR2 SYDVKM. The CDR3 DNA sequence: TGTGCCACCCTGAGGACGGGGGTCATGAACACTGAAGCTTTCTTT. This sequence encodes CATLRTGVMNTEAFF.

This clonotype is medium-sized within its sample. The junction shows a germline mismatch at one end, possibly a read error. The genes are TRBV29-1 and TRBJ2-3; D not certain. The CDR3 totals 11 residues. CDR1 is SQVTM, CDR2 ANQGSEA, per germline. This CDR3 reads CSVEVPPGRMF. The DNA of the CDR3 is TGCAGCGTTGAAGTCCCACCCGGACGAATGTTT.

This clonotype rates as large. The chain couples TRBV19 to TRBJ2-7, with 8 nucleotides matching TRBD1. The J segment lost 3 bases and the V segment lost 3 bases, leaving 4 bases of the junction unmatched. Germline V lookup: CDR1 LNHDA, CDR2 SQIVND (reference sequence). There are 14 residues in the CDR3. The CDR3 sequence is CASSITGGIYEQYF. The CDR3 bases are TGTGCCAGTAGTATTACAGGGGGTATCTACGAGCAGTACTTC. The variable domain in full, with the rest retrieved from reference TRBV19 and TRBJ2-7, is DGGITQSPKYLFRKEGQNVTLSCEQNLNHDAMYWYRQDPGQGLRLIYYSQIVNDFQKGDIAEGYSVSREKKESFPLTVTSAQKNPTAFYLCASSITGGIYEQYFGPGTRLTVT.

Concerning this clonotype: This sequence may be a read error, since a much larger clone differs from it by one base. CDR3 loop: CRARGRDRGSTDTQYF. The CDR3 DNA reads as TGCAGGGCTAGGGGGAGGGACAGGGGAAGCACAGATACGCAGTATTTT. V usage is TRBV20-1 and J usage is TRBJ2-3, with 10 nucleotides matching TRBD1. Germline V CDR1 and CDR2: DFQATT, SNEGSKA (reference sequence). CDR3 length: 16 residues.